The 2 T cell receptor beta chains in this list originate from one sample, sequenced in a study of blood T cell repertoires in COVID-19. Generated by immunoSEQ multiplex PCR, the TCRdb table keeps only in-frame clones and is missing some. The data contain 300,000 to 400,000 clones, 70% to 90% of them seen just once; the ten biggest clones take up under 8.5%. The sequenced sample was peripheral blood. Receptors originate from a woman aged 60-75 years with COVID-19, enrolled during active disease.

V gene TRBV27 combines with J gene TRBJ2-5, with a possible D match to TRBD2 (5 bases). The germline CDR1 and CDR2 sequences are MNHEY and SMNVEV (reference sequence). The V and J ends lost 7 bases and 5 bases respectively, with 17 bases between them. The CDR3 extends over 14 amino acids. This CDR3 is CASKKYGELETQYF. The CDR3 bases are TGTGCCAGCAAAAAATACGGGGAATTGGAGACCCAGTACTTC.

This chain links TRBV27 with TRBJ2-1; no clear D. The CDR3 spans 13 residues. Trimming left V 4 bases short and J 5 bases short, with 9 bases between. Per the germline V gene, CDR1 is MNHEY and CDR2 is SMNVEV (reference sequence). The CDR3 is CASSSYRDNEQFF. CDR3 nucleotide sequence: TGTGCCAGCAGTTCCTATAGAGACAATGAGCAGTTCTTC.